This entry lists 2 T cell receptor beta chains sequenced from one sample in a study of Ad26.COV2.S vaccination and SARS-CoV-2 variants. Treatment specified: roughly 18 received Ad26.COV2.S at low or high dose, single or two shots; roughly 5 received placebo; per-sample allocation not given. Sampling happened 63 days after the first vaccine or placebo injection. Libraries were prepared by immunoSEQ multiplex PCR; TCRdb keeps only in-frame clonotypes and omits some of them. Of around 340,000 clones in the sample, 88% were seen once. The sequencing used peripheral blood, collected in a trial of Ad26.COV2.S vaccine versus placebo. The receptors come from a person aged 18-60 years who received the Ad26.COV2.S COVID-19 vaccine or a placebo.

The V call is TRBV7-9, the J call TRBJ2-4, with D maybe TRBD2 (6 bases). Germline V CDR1 and CDR2: SEHNR, FQNEAQ (reference sequence). This CDR3 is 18 amino acids long. The V and J ends lost 3 bases and 0 bases respectively, with 18 bases between them. The CDR3 reads CASSFSGLGPVAKNIQYF. In nucleotides, the CDR3 is TGTGCCAGCAGCTTTTCGGGACTCGGCCCCGTAGCCAAAAACATTCAGTACTTC.

The chain is built from TRBV11-3 and TRBJ2-7; D gene uncertain. The CDR3 has 13 residues. Germline V CDR1 and CDR2: SGHNT, YENEEA. V lost 4 bases, J lost 4 bases, and 11 bases lay in between. This CDR3 is CASSWGEGYEQYF. The CDR3 DNA is TGTGCCAGCAGCTGGGGTGAAGGTTACGAGCAGTACTTC.